A selection of T cell receptor beta chains follows, all from one sample in a study of blood T cell repertoires in COVID-19. Sequenced by immunoSEQ multiplex PCR; TCRdb stores in-frame clones only, minus some. The table lists 250,000 to 350,000 clones, over 75% of them singletons. The source material was peripheral blood. The receptors derive from a human donor with COVID-19, enrolled during active disease. The donor label of this sample is uncertain. The CDR3 runs from the conserved cysteine through the conserved F or W. D genes are given only for firm matches.

J	V	D	DNA	CDR3
TRBJ1-1	TRBV19	-	TGTGCCAGTAGTATAGATTCAGGGGCAGCCACTGAAGCTTTCTTT	CASSIDSGAATEAFF
TRBJ1-1	TRBV5-1	-	TGCGCCAGCCAAACTCAGGGTGGTGGCACTGAAGCTTTCTTT	CASQTQGGGTEAFF
TRBJ2-5	TRBV5-1	TRBD1	TGCGCCAGCAGCCCCCCTGGACAGGGGCGAGAGACCCAGTACTTC	CASSPPGQGRETQYF
TRBJ1-1	TRBV5-5	TRBD1	TGTGCCAGCACCCCGACAGGGGTAGGGATCACTGAAGCTTTCTTT	CASTPTGVGITEAFF
TRBJ2-3	TRBV7-2	-	TGTGCCAGCAGCATTTTGGGGGAGGACACAGATACGCAGTATTTT	CASSILGEDTDTQYF
TRBJ2-3	TRBV3-1/TRBV3-2	-	TGTGCCAGCAGCCAAGTACGGGATTCAGATACGCAGTATTTT	CASSQVRDSDTQYF
TRBJ2-1	TRBV5-1	-	TGCGCCAGCCAACGGGGTCCAGGGGATGAGCAGTTCTTC	CASQRGPGDEQFF
TRBJ2-7	TRBV7-6	TRBD1	TGTGCCAGCAGCTTAGGACAGGGAATCTCCTACGAGCAGTACTTC	CASSLGQGISYEQYF
TRBJ2-1	TRBV24-1	TRBD1	TGTGCCACTGCCCGGACAGGGGGCGGTGAGCAGTTCTTC	CATARTGGGEQFF
TRBJ1-1	TRBV27	-	TGTGCCAGCCTTACTCCCGGTAACACTGAAGCTTTCTTT	CASLTPGNTEAFF
TRBJ2-3	TRBV27	-	TGTGCCTGTGGGCTACCCACAGATACGCAGTATTTT	CACGLPTDTQYF
TRBJ2-7	TRBV30	TRBD1	TGTGCCTCGAGGGACAGTAATTACGAGCAGTACTTC	CASRDSNYEQYF